Listed below are T cell receptor beta chains from one sample, sequenced in a study of T cells in Graves' hyperthyroidism and ophthalmopathy. MiXCR, run by TCRdb on the multiplex PCR reads, gives a single entry per CDR3 protein. The repertoire consists of a few hundred thousand distinct CDR3 sequences, with around 14% occurring once and the leading ten covering roughly 33%. Material for sequencing was blood. Receptor source: a woman aged 25 to 45 with Graves' hyperthyroidism. CDR3s include the opening cysteine and the closing phenylalanine or tryptophan. The D gene is left open where the match is weak. Size is omitted from some rows. Given values are once, few, many or a class for expanded clones.

-	TRBV20-1	-	TRBJ2-5	CSARDYRVGSRETQYF	TGCAGTGCTAGAGATTACCGGGTTGGGTCAAGGGAGACCCAGTACTTC
few	TRBV24-1	-	TRBJ2-2	CATSDAGTKNTGELFF	TGTGCCACCAGTGATGCCGGGACAAAGAACACCGGGGAGCTGTTTTTT
-	TRBV4-2	-	TRBJ2-2	CASSQATSDTGELFF	TGTGCCAGCAGCCAGGCGACTAGTGACACCGGGGAGCTGTTTTTT
few	TRBV4-1	-	TRBJ1-2	CASSQRTDTPNYGYTF	TGCGCCAGCAGCCAGCGGACAGACACTCCTAACTATGGCTACACCTTC
few	TRBV6-2/TRBV6-3	-	TRBJ1-4	CAGNEAGSGNEKLFF	TGTGCCGGCAACGAGGCCGGATCGGGTAATGAAAAACTGTTTTTT
few	TRBV19	-	TRBJ1-6	CASSPPGGNNSPLHF	TGTGCCAGTAGTCCGCCTGGAGGGAATAATTCACCCCTCCACTTT
few	TRBV6-2/TRBV6-3	-	TRBJ2-1	CACGVSEYNEQFF	TGTGCCTGCGGGGTTAGCGAGTACAATGAGCAGTTCTTC
few	TRBV5-4	-	TRBJ1-2	CASSLNRGESGYTF	TGTGCCAGCAGCTTGAACCGTGGGGAGTCCGGCTACACCTTC
-	TRBV6-4	TRBD2	TRBJ2-1	CASRTSGRVDEQFF	TGTGCCAGCAGAACTAGCGGGAGGGTTGACGAGCAGTTCTTC
many	TRBV12-3/TRBV12-4	TRBD1	TRBJ2-7	CASSLDQGASEQYF	TGTGCCAGCAGTTTAGATCAGGGGGCCTCCGAGCAGTACTTC
-	TRBV30	-	TRBJ2-3	CAWSVGGWRAQYF	TGTGCCTGGAGTGTAGGGGGCTGGAGGGCGCAGTATTTT
many	TRBV30	TRBD1	TRBJ1-2	CAWSLHSGGRGYTF	TGTGCCTGGAGTCTACATTCAGGGGGTCGGGGCTACACCTTC
few	TRBV12-5	-	TRBJ2-2	CASGLSSGHTGELFF	TGTGCTAGTGGTTTGAGTAGCGGCCACACCGGGGAGCTGTTTTTT
-	TRBV10-1	-	TRBJ2-7	CASSESPTSFASEQYF	TGCGCCAGCAGTGAGTCCCCGACTAGTTTTGCTTCCGAGCAGTACTTC
few	TRBV5-1	-	TRBJ2-1	CASSFSLAQYNEQFF	TGCGCCAGCAGCTTTAGCCTAGCGCAGTACAATGAGCAGTTCTTC
many	TRBV2	TRBD1	TRBJ2-7	CASSYRGLYEQYF	TGTGCCAGCAGTTATAGGGGGCTCTACGAGCAGTACTTC
many	TRBV28	TRBD1	TRBJ2-1	CASSPRTGKVESEQFF	TGTGCCAGCAGCCCAAGGACAGGGAAGGTTGAGAGTGAGCAGTTCTTC
-	TRBV20-1	-	TRBJ2-3	CSARARATDTQYF	TGCAGTGCTAGAGCCAGGGCCACAGATACGCAGTATTTT
-	TRBV3-1	-	TRBJ2-7	CASSPKILYEQYF	TGTGCCAGCAGCCCGAAAATACTATACGAGCAGTACTTC
many	TRBV5-1	-	TRBJ1-1	CASSLQGPEVGRRMNTEAFF	TGCGCCAGCAGCCTGCAGGGTCCCGAGGTTGGCAGGCGGATGAACACTGAAGCTTTCTTT
-	TRBV9	-	TRBJ2-7	CASSVGQLTPYEQYF	TGTGCCAGCAGCGTGGGTCAGCTAACACCCTACGAGCAGTACTTC
many	TRBV28	TRBD1	TRBJ1-2	CASRLPDRGYGYTF	TGTGCCAGCAGACTACCAGACAGGGGATATGGCTACACCTTC
few	TRBV4-2	TRBD2	TRBJ2-7	CASSQVTSGASYEQYF	TGTGCCAGCAGCCAAGTCACTAGCGGGGCCTCCTACGAGCAGTACTTC
-	TRBV3-1	-	TRBJ2-2	CASSQDRRGLAGELFF	TGTGCCAGCAGCCAAGACCGTCGTGGTCTCGCCGGGGAGCTGTTTTTT
-	TRBV5-4	TRBD1	TRBJ2-1	CASSLGGQGTYEQFF	TGTGCCAGCAGCCTAGGGGGACAGGGGACCTACGAGCAGTTCTTC
few	TRBV20-1	-	TRBJ2-1	CSAKPSSNEQFF	TGCAGTGCTAAACCCTCTAGCAATGAGCAGTTCTTC
many	TRBV28	-	TRBJ2-7	CASHGTYEQYF	TGTGCCAGTCACGGGACCTACGAGCAGTACTTC
many	TRBV5-1	TRBD2	TRBJ2-7	CASSLASAGGRASYEQYF	TGCGCCAGCAGCTTAGCCTCCGCGGGGGGGAGAGCTTCCTACGAGCAGTACTTC
many	TRBV12-3/TRBV12-4	TRBD2	TRBJ2-7	CASSLFGGRADEQYF	TGTGCCAGCAGTTTATTTGGCGGGAGGGCCGACGAGCAGTACTTC
many	TRBV3-1	TRBD2	TRBJ2-3	CASSQLAGVRDTQYF	TGTGCCAGCAGCCAACTAGCGGGAGTCAGGGATACGCAGTATTTT
-	TRBV9	-	TRBJ2-7	CASSVDSSGSSYEQYF	TGTGCCAGCAGCGTAGATTCCAGCGGCAGCTCCTACGAGCAGTACTTC
many	TRBV6-1	-	TRBJ2-7	CASSVWQEPYEQYF	TGTGCCAGCAGTGTATGGCAGGAACCCTACGAGCAGTACTTC
-	TRBV20-1	TRBD2	TRBJ2-2	CSAPSGSSGELFF	TGCAGTGCCCCCAGCGGGAGTTCTGGGGAGCTGTTTTTT
-	TRBV10-3	TRBD1	TRBJ1-4	CAISEGTGGGEKLFF	TGTGCCATCAGTGAGGGGACAGGGGGAGGAGAAAAACTGTTTTTT
-	TRBV7-8	-	TRBJ2-7	CASSLVRDSDYEQYF	TGTGCCAGCAGCTTAGTGCGGGACAGCGACTACGAGCAGTACTTC
few	TRBV10-3	-	TRBJ2-1	CAISGVASLLNEQFF	TGTGCCATCAGTGGGGTAGCGAGTCTCCTCAATGAGCAGTTCTTC
few	TRBV29-1	-	TRBJ2-3	CSVASDGTDTQYF	TGCAGCGTTGCTAGCGACGGCACAGATACGCAGTATTTT
-	TRBV4-1	-	TRBJ2-1	CASSQTSSPGNEQFF	TGCGCCAGCAGCCAAACATCAAGTCCAGGGAATGAGCAGTTCTTC
-	TRBV19	-	TRBJ1-5	CASSMGLGQPQHF	TGTGCCAGTAGTATGGGTTTGGGTCAGCCCCAGCATTTT
-	TRBV7-3	-	TRBJ2-5	CASSLRGKGSGQEAQYF	TGTGCCAGCAGCTTAAGAGGGAAGGGGTCGGGACAAGAGGCCCAGTACTTC
many	TRBV28	TRBD2	TRBJ2-7	CASSFPSNGLAGDEQYF	TGTGCCAGCAGTTTCCCCTCTAACGGACTAGCGGGAGACGAGCAGTACTTC
few	TRBV15	-	TRBJ1-5	CATSRGAPRGQPQHF	TGTGCCACCAGCAGAGGGGCCCCTCGGGGTCAGCCCCAGCATTTT
many	TRBV18	-	TRBJ1-4	CASSRGGREKLFF	TGTGCCAGCTCCCGCGGGGGGCGAGAAAAACTGTTTTTT
few	TRBV28	-	TRBJ1-2	CATADSLGYTF	TGTGCCACCGCGGACTCTCTCGGCTACACCTTC
few	TRBV7-7	TRBD1	TRBJ2-1	CASSLRQGGGEQFF	TGTGCTAGCAGCTTACGACAGGGGGGAGGTGAGCAGTTCTTC
many	TRBV3-1	-	TRBJ2-1	CASSRGLGGAGNEQFF	TGTGCCAGCAGCCGAGGTTTAGGCGGTGCAGGCAATGAGCAGTTCTTC